This T cell receptor (beta chain) is from a study of T cell repertoires in cytomegalovirus infection. Study-level background: It can be stated that public TCR beta signatures indicated CMV infection as well as a matching HLA type.

Concerning this clonotype itself: Antigen unknown.

Study-level findings and limits: Individuals carrying CMV plus the relevant HLA were identified by cumulative frequency of public TCR beta families.

TCRdb re-called the reads with MiXCR, one entry per CDR3 protein. The table lists about 890,000 distinct CDR3 sequences, more than 25% of them singletons. Germline CDR1 is LGHNA and CDR2 is YNFKEQ. CDR3 length: 15 amino acids. V was clipped by 1 base and J by 5 bases; unmatched bases: 2. This chain connects TRBV4-2 to TRBJ2-2, with 9 bases fitting TRBD1. The sequencing used cultured CD8+ T cells from PBMCs, collected from culture after CMV antigen stimulation. This receptor was obtained from a human donor in good health (CMV status not recorded). Some clones in this sample may be carry-over from other donors' samples. CDR3 sequence reads: CASSQGQGVTGELFF. The CDR3 nucleotides read TGTGCCAGCAGCCAAGGACAGGGGGTTACCGGGGAGCTGTTTTTT.